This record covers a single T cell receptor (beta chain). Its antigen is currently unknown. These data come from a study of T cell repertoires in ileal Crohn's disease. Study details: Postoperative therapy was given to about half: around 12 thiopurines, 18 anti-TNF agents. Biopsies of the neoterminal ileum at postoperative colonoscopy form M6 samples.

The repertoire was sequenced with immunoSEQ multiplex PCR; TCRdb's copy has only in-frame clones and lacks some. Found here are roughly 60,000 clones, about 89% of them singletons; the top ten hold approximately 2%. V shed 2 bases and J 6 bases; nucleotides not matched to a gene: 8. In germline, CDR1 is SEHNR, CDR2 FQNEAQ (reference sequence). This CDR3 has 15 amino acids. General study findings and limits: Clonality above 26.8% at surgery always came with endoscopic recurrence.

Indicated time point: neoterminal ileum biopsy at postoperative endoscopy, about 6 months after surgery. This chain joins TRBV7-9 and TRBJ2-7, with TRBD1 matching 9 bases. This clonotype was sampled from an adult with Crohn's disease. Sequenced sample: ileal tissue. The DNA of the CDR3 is TGTGCCAGCAGCTTATCGCCGGGACAGGGTTTCGAGCAGTACTTC. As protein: CASSLSPGQGFEQYF.